This TCR beta chain was found in a study of T cells in Graves' hyperthyroidism and ophthalmopathy. Points from the study as a whole: Ophthalmopathy stood apart from stable hyperthyroidism in a 13 V-J model.

Researchers took RNA transcripts and amplified the TCR beta CDR3 regions from them. RT-PCR in the first round (using the HTBI primer set) targeted the TCR CDR3. Using its own MiXCR run on the multiplex PCR reads, TCRdb lists one record per CDR3 protein. The sample lists around 280,000 distinct CDR3 sequences; less than 15% were seen once. This clonotype was counted at least ten times. The target antigen is unknown. Clinical symptoms, serum thyroxine, TRAb, thyroid ultrasound and orbital computed tomography established diagnosis. This CDR3 contains 16 residues. V dropped 3 bases and J dropped 4; count of bases not matched to a gene: 5. Germline V gene lookup returns CDR1 KGHDR and CDR2 SFDVKD.

What was sequenced was blood. This chain uses TRBV24-1 with TRBJ2-1; TRBD1 agrees at 10 bases. This sequence originates from a young woman with Graves' hyperthyroidism that later progressed to Graves' ophthalmopathy. The CDR3 region is CATSDAGTGVYNEQFF. The DNA of the CDR3 is TGTGCCACCAGTGATGCCGGGACAGGGGTGTACAATGAGCAGTTCTTC.